The 6 T cell receptor beta chains presented below share a single source sample, sequenced in a study of cytomegalovirus exposure and HLA in healthy donors. Amplification used 60 Vbeta primers and 13 Jbeta primers. TCRdb's copy holds only in-frame clones and misses some; the assay was immunoSEQ multiplex PCR. Here the sample spans over 95,000 clones, 67% being singletons. Source material: PBMCs. The origin of the receptors is a man aged 18 to 30 in good health and CMV-seropositive.

This clone was seen a handful of times. V gene TRBV19 combines with J gene TRBJ1-1; TRBD1 aligns across 10 bases. CDR1 and CDR2 from the germline V gene are LNHDA and SQIVND (reference sequence). V lost 10 bases and J lost 5; bases outside the gene matches: 13. This CDR3 region has 15 residues. The CDR3 region is CATTDRGGRRTEAFF. For the CDR3, the DNA is TGTGCCACCACGGACAGGGGGGGTCGAAGGACTGAAGCTTTCTTT.

The DNA for the CDR3 is TGTGCCAGCAGCTCCAGTCGACAGTTGGAGACCCAGTACTTC. It translates to CASSSSRQLETQYF. This rearrangement joins TRBV11-3 to TRBJ2-5, with D maybe TRBD1 (5 bases). The V and J ends lost 4 bases and 5 bases respectively, with 14 bases between them. The V gene's germline CDR1 is SGHNT and CDR2 YENEEA. CDR3 length: 14 amino acids.

The chain joins TRBV21-1 to TRBJ2-7; TRBD1 was called by the table and not checked on the DNA. TRBV21-1 is annotated as a pseudogene. The CDR3 is made up of 13 amino acids. In DNA, the CDR3 is TGTGCCAGCAGCAGACACAGGGGGCCCGAGCAGTACGTC. Its protein is CASSRHRGPEQYV.

The chain joins TRBV2 to TRBJ1-5; D is unresolved. The CDR3 sequence is 12 residues long. V gave up 4 bases and J gave up 13 bases, with 14 bases separating them. The germline V gene has CDR1 SNHLY and CDR2 FYNNEI. The CDR3 bases are TGTGCCAGCAGTGGAGACTTGAGATTGCAGCATTTT. It encodes CASSGDLRLQHF.

This clone was found once. The J gene is TRBJ1-4, the V gene TRBV4-1; possibly TRBD1 for D (6 bases). Germline V CDR1 and CDR2: MGHRA, YSYEKL. V was pared by 2 bases and J by 8 bases, with 18 bases between. The length of the CDR3 is 16 residues. CDR3 sequence (DNA): TGCGCCAGCAGCCAACGGACCCAGGGGCTGGCCGAAAAACTGTTTTTT. Translation gives CASSQRTQGLAEKLFF.

This chain uses TRBV7-2 with TRBJ2-1, with TRBD2 identical over 10 bases. This CDR3 comprises 17 residues. Unmatched junction bases numbered 13, after V lost 2 bases and J lost 9 bases. Germline V lookup: CDR1 SGHTA, CDR2 FQGNSA. The CDR3 here is CASSLRGEAGGRGEQFF. The DNA for the CDR3 is TGTGCCAGCAGCTTACGGGGGGAAGCGGGGGGGCGGGGTGAGCAGTTCTTC.